The 5 T cell receptor beta chains reported below all come from one sample, sequenced in a study of regulatory T cells in long-lasting Graves disease. Arm-PCR of CDR3 regions with iRepertoire HTBI primers generated TCR beta libraries. From the multiplex PCR reads, TCRdb called clonotypes with MiXCR, one entry per CDR3 protein. The sample holds just over 600,000 distinct CDR3 sequences, 16% seen once. This sample's time point: newly diagnosed GD, antithyroid drugs for less than 3 months. PBMCs were the source of the RNA used for TCR sequencing. The same sample was also used in a study of T cells in Graves' hyperthyroidism and ophthalmopathy.

Sequenced material: peripheral blood mononuclear cells (PBMCs), taken at new diagnosis, from a patient treated with antithyroid drugs. The receptors shown here come from a woman aged 25 to 39 with Graves disease.

This clonotype showed up just a few times. This chain connects TRBV15 to TRBJ2-1; 10 nucleotides line up with TRBD2. CDR1 LNHNV and CDR2 YYDKDF come from the germline V gene (reference sequence). The CDR3 is 18 amino acids. V gave up 0 bases and J gave up 0 bases; unmatched junction bases: 5. This CDR3 reads CATSRDRASGSSYNEQFF. The CDR3 DNA reads as TGTGCCACCAGCAGAGATAGGGCTAGCGGGAGCTCCTACAATGAGCAGTTCTTC.

The chain employs TRBV7-9 and TRBJ2-3; 9 nucleotides align to TRBD2. From germline, CDR1 is SEHNR and CDR2 FQNEAQ (reference sequence). Germline trimming cut 10 bases from V and 2 bases from J; bases unmatched to any gene: 7. The CDR3 has 14 amino acids. CDR3 nucleotide sequence: TGTGCCACGAAAGCTAGCGGGAACACAGATACGCAGTATTTT. Protein: CATKASGNTDTQYF.

V gene TRBV11-1 combines with J gene TRBJ1-1, with 10 bases fitting TRBD1. The V gene's germline CDR1 is SGHAT and CDR2 FQDESV (reference sequence). J lost 1 base, V lost 3 bases, and 5 bases had no gene match. CDR3 length: 16 amino acids. The CDR3 here is CASSLGQGSPNTEAFF. Here the CDR3 DNA reads TGTGCCAGCAGCTTGGGACAGGGGTCCCCGAACACTGAAGCTTTCTTT.

This clonotype was recorded a few times. The chain is built from TRBV7-9 and TRBJ1-2; D uncertain. Germline V CDR1 and CDR2: SEHNR, FQNEAQ (reference sequence). The CDR3 sequence is 14 residues long. With 2 bases removed from V and 3 bases from J, the gap between germline ends came to 10 bases. The CDR3 DNA reads as TGTGCCAGCAGCTTACATCCCAAGCACTATGGCTACACCTTC. Translated: CASSLHPKHYGYTF. Looking up the rest from reference TRBV7-9 and TRBJ1-2 gives the full variable domain: DTGVSQNPRHKITKRGQNVTFRCDPISEHNRLYWYRQTLGQGPEFLTYFQNEAQLEKSRLLSDRFSAERPKGSFSTLEIQRTEQGDSAMYLCASSLHPKHYGYTFGSGTRLTVV.

Only a few counts were recorded for this clonotype. The chain joins TRBV6-1 to TRBJ2-2; 8 positions match TRBD2. CDR3 size: 16 residues. Germline CDR1 is MNHNS and CDR2 is SASEGT. V lost 9 bases, J lost 1 base, and 10 bases stayed unmatched. CDR3 DNA sequence: TGTGCCAGTCCCACTGAAGCGGGAGTGAACACCGGGGAGCTGTTTTTT. Translated, it gives CASPTEAGVNTGELFF.